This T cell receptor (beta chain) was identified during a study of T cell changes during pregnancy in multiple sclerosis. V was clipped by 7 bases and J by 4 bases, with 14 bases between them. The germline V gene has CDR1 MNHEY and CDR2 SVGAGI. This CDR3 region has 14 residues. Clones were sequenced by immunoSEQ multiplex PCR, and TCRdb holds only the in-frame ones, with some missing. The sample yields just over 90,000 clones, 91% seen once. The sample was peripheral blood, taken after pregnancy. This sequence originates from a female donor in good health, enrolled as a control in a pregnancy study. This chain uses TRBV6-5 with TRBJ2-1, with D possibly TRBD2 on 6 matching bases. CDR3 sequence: CASTGGGLYNEQFF. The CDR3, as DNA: TGTGCCAGCACCGGGGGTGGCCTGTACAATGAGCAGTTCTTC.